Listed below are T cell receptor beta chains from one sample, sequenced in a study of T cells in Graves' hyperthyroidism and ophthalmopathy. A single record per CDR3 protein comes from TCRdb applying MiXCR to the multiplex PCR reads. The data contain almost 600,000 distinct CDR3 sequences, roughly 13% of them singletons. The source material was blood. Source of these receptors: a woman younger than 45 with Graves' hyperthyroidism that later progressed to Graves' ophthalmopathy. Each CDR3 is given with its conserved first and last residue. Each record gives: clone size, D gene, J gene, V gene, CDR3 protein, CDR3 DNA. The D gene is left open where the match is weak. The size entry is marked missing in some rows and otherwise reads once, few, many or a size class.

>few|TRBD2|TRBJ2-5|TRBV28
CASSYIAGLRGSETQYF
TGTGCCAGCAGTTATATAGCGGGGCTACGCGGGTCAGAGACCCAGTACTTC
>many|.|TRBJ2-7|TRBV15
CATRVSGDSYEQYF
TGTGCCACCAGGGTATCAGGGGACTCCTACGAGCAGTACTTC
>.|TRBD2|TRBJ2-7|TRBV3-1
CASSQRTSGWDSYEQYF
TGTGCCAGCAGCCAACGGACTAGCGGGTGGGACTCCTACGAGCAGTACTTC
>.|TRBD2|TRBJ2-5|TRBV5-8
CASSFGTSKQETQYF
TGTGCCAGCAGCTTCGGGACTAGCAAACAAGAGACCCAGTACTTC
>many|.|TRBJ1-6|TRBV2
CASSERGGNSPLHF
TGTGCCAGCAGCGAAAGGGGAGGAAATTCACCCCTCCACTTT
>many|.|TRBJ2-1|TRBV30
CAWSFGVSEQFF
TGTGCCTGGAGTTTCGGGGTTAGTGAGCAGTTCTTC
>.|.|TRBJ2-3|TRBV24-1
CATSDLRADTQYF
TGTGCCACCAGTGATTTGAGGGCCGATACGCAGTATTTT
>few|TRBD1|TRBJ1-2|TRBV9
CASSGSGTGDYGYTF
TGTGCCAGCAGCGGTTCCGGGACAGGGGATTATGGCTACACCTTC
>.|.|TRBJ1-1|TRBV18
CASSPLTGSWDTEAFF
TGTGCCAGCTCACCGCTAACAGGTTCCTGGGACACTGAAGCTTTCTTT
>many|TRBD2|TRBJ2-1|TRBV28
CASSLTSGRDSYNEQFF
TGTGCCAGCAGTCTGACTAGCGGGAGGGACTCCTACAATGAGCAGTTCTTC
>many|TRBD2|TRBJ2-7|TRBV10-3
CAISEGSGGSLGEQYF
TGTGCCATCAGTGAGGGTAGCGGGGGGTCCCTTGGCGAGCAGTACTTC
>many|.|TRBJ2-1|TRBV24-1
CATSDLRASSYNEQFF
TGTGCCACCAGTGATTTGCGAGCGAGCTCCTACAATGAGCAGTTCTTC
>few|.|TRBJ1-1|TRBV9
CASSALGVAGPPRNTEAFF
TGTGCCAGCAGCGCACTTGGTGTGGCAGGGCCTCCGAGAAACACTGAAGCTTTCTTT
>many|.|TRBJ1-1|TRBV6-1
CASSWEGGTEAFF
TGTGCCAGCAGTTGGGAGGGTGGAACTGAAGCTTTCTTT
>few|TRBD1|TRBJ1-3|TRBV19
CASSPGQGAISAGNTIYF
TGTGCCAGTAGTCCGGGACAGGGGGCGATATCGGCTGGAAACACCATATATTTT
>many|TRBD2|TRBJ2-1|TRBV24-1
CATSAVAGGHNYNEQFF
TGTGCCACCAGCGCCGTAGCGGGAGGGCACAACTACAATGAGCAGTTCTTC
>.|.|TRBJ2-1|TRBV14
CASSRSFEYEQFF
TGTGCCAGCAGCCGCTCGTTTGAATATGAGCAGTTCTTC
>many|.|TRBJ1-5|TRBV28
CASSLILRVNQPQHF
TGTGCCAGCAGCCTCATCCTCAGGGTTAATCAGCCCCAGCATTTT
>many|.|TRBJ2-1|TRBV19
CASSIGPVNEQFF
TGTGCCAGTAGTATAGGGCCAGTCAATGAGCAGTTCTTC
>few|TRBD2|TRBJ2-7|TRBV6-2/TRBV6-3
CASSLPSGGSYEQYF
TGTGCCAGCAGTTTACCCTCGGGAGGATCCTACGAGCAGTACTTC
>many|.|TRBJ2-2|TRBV12-3/TRBV12-4
CASRASVGTGELFF
TGTGCCAGCAGGGCTAGCGTAGGCACCGGGGAGCTGTTTTTT
>.|TRBD1|TRBJ2-5|TRBV4-1
CASSQDVWQGAQETQYF
TGCGCCAGCAGCCAAGATGTGTGGCAGGGGGCCCAAGAGACCCAGTACTTC
>many|TRBD2|TRBJ2-7|TRBV7-3
CASSQVGGPKYEQYF
TGTGCCAGCAGCCAAGTGGGAGGGCCTAAGTACGAGCAGTACTTC
>few|.|TRBJ2-5|TRBV18
CASSLSAAATQETQYF
TGTGCCAGCTCGCTTTCGGCGGCAGCTACTCAAGAGACCCAGTACTTC
>once|.|TRBJ1-4|TRBV20-1
CSASQGADPEKLFF
TGCAGTGCGAGCCAGGGTGCCGACCCTGAAAAACTGTTTTTT
>.|TRBD1|TRBJ2-7|TRBV19
CTSSKDRSYEQYF
TGTACCAGTAGCAAGGACAGGTCTTACGAGCAGTACTTC
>few|.|TRBJ2-7|TRBV5-4
CASSLTTGNYEQYF
TGTGCCAGCAGCTTGACGACAGGCAACTACGAGCAGTACTTC
>few|.|TRBJ1-5|TRBV4-2
CASSQAGQGGQPQHF
TGTGCCAGCAGCCAAGCTGGGCAGGGCGGTCAGCCCCAGCATTTT
>many|.|TRBJ1-5|TRBV7-3
CASSLGLGDQPQHF
TGTGCCAGCAGCTTAGGGTTAGGGGATCAGCCCCAGCATTTT
>many|.|TRBJ2-7|TRBV18
CASSLPPAEQYF
TGTGCCAGCTCACTTCCACCAGCTGAGCAGTACTTC
>many|TRBD2|TRBJ2-1|TRBV20-1
CSAREGGGLAGVEEQFF
TGCAGTGCTAGAGAGGGAGGGGGACTAGCGGGAGTAGAAGAGCAGTTCTTC
>many|TRBD1|TRBJ2-2|TRBV7-3
CASSPPGQGGTGELFF
TGTGCCAGCAGCCCACCGGGACAGGGAGGCACCGGGGAGCTGTTTTTT
>many|.|TRBJ1-3|TRBV11-3
CASSWGDVSGNTIYF
TGTGCCAGCAGCTGGGGGGACGTCTCTGGAAACACCATATATTTT
>many|.|TRBJ2-1|TRBV7-2
CASSPSLGPASSSYNEQFF
TGTGCCAGCAGCCCCTCTCTGGGGCCAGCGTCGAGCTCCTACAATGAGCAGTTCTTC
>many|.|TRBJ1-1|TRBV29-1
CSVDRGGDTEAFF
TGCAGCGTTGACCGCGGGGGGGACACTGAAGCTTTCTTT
>few|.|TRBJ2-1|TRBV19
CASSFVGAPYNEQFF
TGTGCCAGTAGTTTTGTCGGGGCCCCGTACAATGAGCAGTTCTTC
>many|TRBD2|TRBJ2-7|TRBV18
CASSNSGTSGAEQYF
TGTGCCAGCTCAAATTCAGGGACTAGCGGGGCCGAGCAGTACTTC
>.|TRBD1|TRBJ2-2|TRBV7-6
CASSLVQGAVTGELFF
TGTGCCAGCAGCTTAGTGCAGGGGGCAGTTACCGGGGAGCTGTTTTTT
>many|TRBD2|TRBJ2-7|TRBV3-1
CASSPPGGLYEQYF
TGTGCCAGCAGCCCGCCCGGGGGGTTGTACGAGCAGTACTTC
>.|.|TRBJ2-3|TRBV15
CATNRDLPGGSTDTQYF
TGTGCCACCAACAGAGATCTTCCCGGGGGAAGCACAGATACGCAGTATTTT
>many|TRBD2|TRBJ2-4|TRBV6-2/TRBV6-3
CASRTSGYLAKNIQYF
TGTGCCAGCAGGACTAGCGGCTACCTAGCCAAAAACATTCAGTACTTC
>many|.|TRBJ1-5|TRBV12-3/TRBV12-4
CASSSRGLLGNQPQHF
TGTGCCAGCAGTTCCCGGGGGCTTTTGGGCAATCAGCCCCAGCATTTT
>few|.|TRBJ2-7|TRBV6-2/TRBV6-3
CASSSLPGAKLYEQYF
TGTGCCAGCAGTTCTCTTCCGGGAGCTAAACTCTACGAGCAGTACTTC
>many|.|TRBJ2-7|TRBV13
CASRQGSYEQYF
TGTGCCAGCAGACAGGGCTCCTACGAGCAGTACTTC
>many|TRBD2|TRBJ2-1|TRBV27
CASSSSGTTYNEQFF
TGTGCCAGCAGTTCCTCCGGGACTACTTACAATGAGCAGTTCTTC
>.|.|TRBJ2-7|TRBV10-3
CAIWEDYEQYF
TGTGCCATCTGGGAAGACTACGAGCAGTACTTC
>many|.|TRBJ2-1|TRBV7-2
CASSSGPNNEQFF
TGTGCCAGCAGCTCGGGGCCCAACAATGAGCAGTTCTTC
>many|.|TRBJ2-2|TRBV3-1
CASSQGAIRAGELFF
TGTGCCAGCAGCCAAGGGGCTATAAGGGCCGGGGAGCTGTTTTTT
>many|TRBD2|TRBJ2-3|TRBV11-2
CASSGGDYRSTDTQYF
TGTGCCAGCAGCGGAGGGGACTACCGGAGCACAGATACGCAGTATTTT
>many|.|TRBJ1-1|TRBV28
CASSLFEYTTEAFF
TGTGCCAGCAGTTTATTTGAGTACACCACTGAAGCTTTCTTT
>many|TRBD1|TRBJ2-2|TRBV24-1
CATSDLGTGDPGELFF
TGTGCCACCAGTGATTTGGGGACAGGGGATCCCGGGGAGCTGTTTTTT
>few|.|TRBJ2-6|TRBV3-1
CASSQGGGARANVLTF
TGTGCCAGCAGCCAAGGAGGGGGGGCTAGGGCCAACGTCCTGACTTTC
>few|.|TRBJ1-5|TRBV25-1
CASSEWEDYQPQHF
TGTGCCAGCAGTGAATGGGAGGACTATCAGCCCCAGCATTTT
>many|.|TRBJ2-1|TRBV30
CACRRGAAAYNEQFF
TGTGCCTGTCGGAGGGGGGCAGCGGCCTACAATGAGCAGTTCTTC